The 29 T cell receptor beta chains in this list originate from one sample, sequenced in a study of graft-versus-host responses after intestinal transplantation. Sequencing used immunoSEQ multiplex PCR; TCRdb keeps in-frame clones, though not all of them. The data contain about 98,000 clones, about 82% of them seen just once; the ten biggest clones take up more than 1.4%. The sample was PBMCs, taken 255 days after intestinal transplant. The receptor source for this set is a human patient who received an intestinal transplant, so some T cells may come from the graft donor.

The table lists this clone with a count of one. The chain employs TRBV21-1 and TRBJ1-1; the table's D call, TRBD1, has no DNA check behind it. TRBV21-1 is flagged as a pseudogene. The CDR3 contains 17 residues. The CDR3 nucleotides are TGTGCCAGCAGCAATGGAGGCCCGACAGGCCCGTGTACTGAAGCTTTCTTT. Translating gives CASSNGGPTGPCTEAFF.

This clone was seen only a few times. The J gene is TRBJ2-7, the V gene TRBV4-1; 14 bases line up with TRBD2. Germline V CDR1 and CDR2: MGHRA, YSYEKL. CDR3 length: 15 residues. The ends lost 5 bases at V and 1 base at J; junction bases unmatched: 1. This CDR3 reads CASSGLAGGSYEQYF. CDR3 sequence (DNA): TGCGCCAGCAGCGGACTAGCGGGAGGTTCCTACGAGCAGTACTTC.

The genes are TRBV5-1 and TRBJ2-7, with a tentative D call TRBD2 (5 bases). V lost 6 bases and J lost 2, with 12 bases in between. Germline-derived CDR1 and CDR2 are SGHRS and YFSETQ. The CDR3 has 13 amino acids. The CDR3 sequence: CASNDGVTYEQYF. CDR3 nucleotide sequence: TGCGCCAGCAACGACGGGGTCACCTACGAGCAGTACTTC.

The CDR3 DNA sequence: TGTGCCAGCAGCAAAGAGACCCAGTACTTC. Translated: CASSKETQYF. This chain uses TRBV6-6 with TRBJ2-5, with D unclear. V gave up 6 bases and J gave up 3 bases, with 2 bases separating them. Germline V gives CDR1 MNHNY, CDR2 SVGAGI (reference sequence). The CDR3 spans 10 residues.

V and J are TRBV6-5 and TRBJ2-5; D is ambiguous. V lost 6 bases, J lost 5 bases, and 10 bases lay in between. The germline CDR1 and CDR2 sequences are MNHEY and SVGAGI. The CDR3 covers 12 residues. Written as DNA, the CDR3 is TGTGCCAGCAGGCCCCCCCGGGAGACCCAGTACTTC. It translates to CASRPPRETQYF.

The V call is TRBV5-1, the J call TRBJ1-2; 8 positions agree with TRBD1. With 4 bases clipped from V and 4 bases from J, the junction kept 6 bases outside the gene matches. The CDR3 runs 14 residues. Germline CDR1 SGHRS, CDR2 YFSETQ. The CDR3 loop is CASSLDRASYGYTF. The DNA for the CDR3 is TGCGCCAGCAGCCTGGACAGGGCCAGCTATGGCTACACCTTC.

The V gene is TRBV5-1, the J gene TRBJ2-7, with D hard to call. V was trimmed by 1 base and J by 5 bases, leaving 10 bases between them. The CDR3 spans 13 residues. Germline V gene data show CDR1 as SGHRS and CDR2 as YFSETQ. The CDR3 DNA reads TGCGCCAGCAGCTTGACCGATCCTAACGAGCAGTACTTC. Its translation: CASSLTDPNEQYF.

The chain joins TRBV5-4 to TRBJ1-2; a possible D gene is TRBD1 (6 bases). Per the germline V gene, CDR1 is SGHNT and CDR2 is YYREEE (reference sequence). The CDR3 runs to 14 residues. Trimming took off 2 bases at V and 0 bases at J, with 8 bases between the two ends. The CDR3 sequence: CASSLTGTNYGYTF. The DNA of the CDR3 is TGTGCCAGCAGCTTAACAGGGACTAACTATGGCTACACCTTC.

This clone showed up just a few times. The chain carries TRBV10-1 and TRBJ1-2; D gene uncertain. The CDR3 loop spans 13 amino acids. Germline V gene sequence: CDR1 WNHNN, CDR2 SYGVQD (reference sequence). Deletions cut 2 bases from V and 2 bases from J, with 6 bases between. The CDR3 DNA is TGCGCCAGCAGTGAGAACTTAAACTATGGCTACACCTTC. Translation: CASSENLNYGYTF.

The chain combines TRBV6-1 with TRBJ1-6; possible D gene TRBD1, 5 bases. Germline V CDR1 and CDR2: MNHNS, SASEGT. V lost 4 bases, J lost 6 bases, and 16 bases lay in between. The CDR3 extends over 16 amino acids. Written as DNA, the CDR3 is TGTGCCAGCAGTGCCCCCCGGGGGGAGTCTAATTCACCCCTCCACTTT. Its protein is CASSAPRGESNSPLHF.

The rearrangement links TRBV28 to TRBJ1-1; no definite D call. V dropped 1 base and J dropped 0 bases, with 6 bases sitting between them. This CDR3 spans 14 amino acids. CDR1 MDHEN and CDR2 SYDVKM come from the germline V gene. CDR3 bases: TGTGCCAGCAGTTTATACAGAGTGAACACTGAAGCTTTCTTT. Translation: CASSLYRVNTEAFF. The whole variable domain, remainder taken from reference TRBV28 and TRBJ1-1, is DVKVTQSSRYLVKRTGEKVFLECVQDMDHENMFWYRQDPGLGLRLIYFSYDVKMKEKGDIPEGYSVSREKKERFSLILESASTNQTSMYLCASSLYRVNTEAFFGQGTRLTVV.

This clone has only a few counts. The chain couples TRBV7-9 to TRBJ1-1; D may be TRBD1 (6 bases). Per germline, CDR1 SEHNR and CDR2 FQNEAQ (reference sequence). Deletions cut 5 bases from V and 1 base from J, with 11 bases between. The CDR3 spans 14 residues. The CDR3 loop is CASSPGQRNTEAFF. The CDR3, as DNA: TGTGCCAGCAGCCCCGGACAGCGGAACACTGAAGCTTTCTTT.

J is TRBJ2-3 and V is TRBV28; 8 nucleotides line up with TRBD2. Germline loops: CDR1 MDHEN, CDR2 SYDVKM. This CDR3 spans 14 amino acids. V lost 3 bases to trimming and J lost 5 bases; unmatched junction nucleotides: 4. CDR3 in DNA: TGTGCCAGCAGTTTGGGCGGGAGGAGAGATACGCAGTATTTT. Its protein is CASSLGGRRDTQYF.

The V and J genes are TRBV2 and TRBJ1-5; TRBD1 aligns across 9 bases. There are 17 residues in the CDR3. CDR1 is SNHLY, CDR2 FYNNEI, per germline. V lost 1 base, J lost 0 bases, and 4 bases stayed unmatched. CDR3 residues: CASSEGGTGYSNQPQHF. DNA of the CDR3: TGTGCCAGCAGTGAAGGTGGGACAGGGTATAGCAATCAGCCCCAGCATTTT.

The J gene is TRBJ2-5, the V gene TRBV11-3; no firm D call. Trimming removed 5 bases from V and 5 bases from J, with 12 bases in between. The V gene's germline CDR1 is SGHNT and CDR2 YENEEA. The CDR3 runs 13 residues. As DNA, the CDR3 is TGTGCCAGCAGCCCTCAAGGTGGGGAGACCCAGTACTTC. Translation gives CASSPQGGETQYF.

This chain uses TRBV30 with TRBJ2-3, with 9 bases that match TRBD2. In germline, CDR1 is GTSNPN, CDR2 SVGIG (reference sequence). The CDR3 sequence is 17 residues long. V dropped 0 bases and J dropped 8; count of bases not matched to a gene: 15. The CDR3 region has the DNA TGTGCCTGGAGTGTACCCGGCGGGGGGGCCCTTTCAAGTACGCAGTATTTT. Translating it yields CAWSVPGGGALSSTQYF.

The chain recombines TRBV10-1 with TRBJ2-2; possibly TRBD2 for D (5 bases). Trimming pared 6 bases from V and 5 bases from J, leaving 7 bases between. The CDR3 has 12 amino acids. Germline CDR1 and CDR2: WNHNN and SYGVQD (reference sequence). DNA of the CDR3: TGCGCCAGCAGCGGGAATACCGGGGAGCTGTTTTTT. Its translation is CASSGNTGELFF.

The chain couples TRBV4-1 to TRBJ2-7; no reliable D call. Germline assignment: CDR1 MGHRA and CDR2 YSYEKL. The CDR3 loop spans 14 amino acids. V lost 0 bases and J lost 4, with 10 bases in between. The CDR3 nucleotides are TGCGCCAGCAGCCAAGAGGGCCGGACGTACGAGCAGTACTTC. Its translation: CASSQEGRTYEQYF.

This clone was seen a single time. J is TRBJ2-1 and V is TRBV4-1; D is perhaps TRBD2 (5 bases). The CDR3 spans 18 residues. V was shortened by 0 bases and J by 5 bases, with 20 bases between the two germline ends. Germline CDR1 MGHRA, CDR2 YSYEKL. The CDR3, as DNA: TGCGCCAGCAGCCAAGATTTTTTGCGGGCTGAGCAAAACAATGAGCAGTTCTTC. Amino acid sequence: CASSQDFLRAEQNNEQFF.

This clone was observed a single time. The V gene is TRBV19, the J gene TRBJ1-1; D is undetermined. The V end was cut by 3 bases, the J end by 6 bases, with 11 bases between. Germline V gene data show CDR1 as LNHDA and CDR2 as SQIVND (reference sequence). This CDR3 is built from 13 residues. CDR3 nucleotide sequence: TGTGCCAGTAGTATTTCGGGGTTCTCTGAAGCTTTCTTT. Translation: CASSISGFSEAFF.

V usage is TRBV6-5 and J usage is TRBJ2-1, with 10 bases fitting TRBD1. J was trimmed by 6 bases and V by 6 bases; bases with no gene match: 8. The CDR3 length is 15 residues. Germline V CDR1 and CDR2: MNHEY, SVGAGI. As DNA, the CDR3 is TGTGCCAGCAGACCCGGGACAGGGGCTCTCAATGAGCAGTTCTTC. This translates into CASRPGTGALNEQFF.

V gene TRBV6-5 combines with J gene TRBJ1-2; TRBD1 might be the D (5 bases). The CDR3 extends over 13 amino acids. Trimming removed 2 bases from V and 4 bases from J, with 8 bases in between. CDR1 MNHEY and CDR2 SVGAGI come from the germline V gene. CDR3 protein: CASSYRDGYGYTF. CDR3 in DNA: TGTGCCAGCAGTTACAGGGACGGCTATGGCTACACCTTC.

V gene TRBV6-6 combines with J gene TRBJ1-5; D might be TRBD1 (6 bases). Germline CDR1 MNHNY, CDR2 SVGAGI (reference sequence). The CDR3 has 15 amino acids. Between the trimmed V and J ends, which lost 2 bases and 2 bases, there was a span of 10 bases. CDR3 loop: CASSYVAGGNQPQHF. CDR3 DNA: TGTGCCAGCAGTTACGTAGCAGGGGGCAATCAGCCCCAGCATTTT.

The V gene is TRBV13, the J gene TRBJ2-1, with D maybe TRBD1 (6 bases). The germline V gene has CDR1 PRHDT and CDR2 FYEKMQ (reference sequence). The CDR3 runs 13 residues. Trimming shortened V by 8 bases and J by 2 bases, and 10 bases separated the two germline ends. For the CDR3, the DNA is TGTGCCAGCTTCCAGGGGACCTACAATGAGCAGTTCTTC. Translation gives CASFQGTYNEQFF.

The chain uses TRBV5-6 and TRBJ2-5; 12 positions agree with TRBD2. The CDR3 contains 17 residues. Germline V gene lookup returns CDR1 SGHDT and CDR2 YYEEEE. The trim removed 0 bases at V and 9 bases at J, leaving 12 bases unmatched. The CDR3 here is CASSLETSGGKKRAQYF. The CDR3 DNA reads TGTGCCAGCAGCTTGGAAACTAGCGGGGGGAAAAAGAGGGCCCAGTACTTC.

The chain is built from TRBV28 and TRBJ2-1; 9 nucleotides agree with TRBD2. Germline CDR1 MDHEN, CDR2 SYDVKM. J was trimmed by 3 bases and V by 7 bases; bases with no gene match: 10. CDR3 length equals 16 residues. CDR3 amino acids: CASTFDLAGIYNEQFF. CDR3 bases: TGTGCCAGCACTTTTGATCTAGCGGGAATCTACAATGAGCAGTTCTTC. Full variable domain (missing parts from reference TRBV28 and TRBJ2-1): DVKVTQSSRYLVKRTGEKVFLECVQDMDHENMFWYRQDPGLGLRLIYFSYDVKMKEKGDIPEGYSVSREKKERFSLILESASTNQTSMYLCASTFDLAGIYNEQFFGPGTRLTVL.

The chain recombines TRBV9 with TRBJ2-5; D may correspond to TRBD1 or TRBD2 (6 bases each). This CDR3 is 14 amino acids long. The V end was cut by 4 bases, the J end by 5 bases, with 15 bases between. Germline loops: CDR1 SGDLS, CDR2 YYNGEE. CDR3 DNA sequence: TGTGCCAGCAGCCAAGGAGGGGGTGGGGAGACCCAGTACTTC. This gives the protein CASSQGGGGETQYF.

CDR3: CASSSWGETQYF. The CDR3 DNA is TGTGCCAGCAGCTCCTGGGGGGAGACCCAGTACTTC. The chain employs TRBV5-6 and TRBJ2-5; tentatively, D is TRBD1 or TRBD2 (5 bases each). V lost 3 bases and J lost 5, with 8 bases in between. CDR3 length: 12 amino acids. In germline, CDR1 is SGHDT, CDR2 YYEEEE.

CDR3 nucleotide sequence: TGTGCCAGCAGTGAACTAGCGGGAGTCTACGAGCAGTACTTC. This sequence encodes CASSELAGVYEQYF. The chain joins TRBV2 to TRBJ2-7, with TRBD2 identical over 10 bases. Germline CDR1 is SNHLY and CDR2 is FYNNEI. The V and J ends lost 2 bases and 3 bases, in that order; junction bases with no gene match: 1. The CDR3 consists of 14 residues.